The 7 T cell receptor beta chains below come from one sample, sequenced in a study of T cells in Graves' hyperthyroidism and ophthalmopathy. Researchers amplified the TCR beta CDR3 regions from RNA transcripts. An initial round of RT-PCR targeting the TCR CDR3 relied on the HTBI primer set. Using its own MiXCR run on the multiplex PCR reads, TCRdb lists one record per CDR3 protein. Among around 620,000 distinct CDR3 sequences, 12% to 15% were seen once, and the ten largest hold less than 9%. The source material was blood. These receptors were collected from a woman between 18 and 29 years old with Graves' ophthalmopathy.

The gene calls are TRBV7-6 and TRBJ2-7; TRBD2 matches 8 bases. The CDR3 is 16 residues long. The V and J ends lost 2 bases and 5 bases, in that order; junction bases with no gene match: 11. Germline V CDR1 and CDR2: SGHVS, FNYEAQ. DNA of the CDR3: TGTGCCAGCAGCTTAACGGGGGGGGCAGGGAACCACGAGCAGTACTTC. Amino acid sequence: CASSLTGGAGNHEQYF. The full variable domain, with the rest looked up from reference TRBV7-6 and TRBJ2-7, is GAGVSQSPRYKVTKRGQDVALRCDPISGHVSLYWYRQALGQGPEFLTYFNYEAQQDKSGLPNDRFSAERPEGSISTLTIQRTEQRDSAMYRCASSLTGGAGNHEQYFGPGTRLTVT.

This chain joins TRBV28 and TRBJ2-7, with D unclear. From germline, CDR1 is MDHEN and CDR2 SYDVKM. CDR3 length: 13 amino acids. V was trimmed by 3 bases and J by 4 bases, leaving 10 bases between them. In DNA form, the CDR3 reads TGTGCCAGCAGTTTCACAGATTTATACGAGCAGTACTTC. Translating gives CASSFTDLYEQYF. Using reference TRBV28 and TRBJ2-7 for the parts outside the CDR3, the full variable domain is DVKVTQSSRYLVKRTGEKVFLECVQDMDHENMFWYRQDPGLGLRLIYFSYDVKMKEKGDIPEGYSVSREKKERFSLILESASTNQTSMYLCASSFTDLYEQYFGPGTRLTVT.

V and J are TRBV5-4 and TRBJ2-5; 7 bases match TRBD1. V lost 4 bases to trimming and J lost 1 base; unmatched junction nucleotides: 10. The CDR3 runs 16 residues. The germline CDR1 and CDR2 sequences are SGHNT and YYREEE (reference sequence). The CDR3 here is CASSKTGMLVQETQYF. The CDR3 DNA follows: TGTGCCAGCAGCAAGACAGGGATGTTGGTCCAAGAGACCCAGTACTTC.

This clonotype was detected a few times. J is TRBJ2-7 and V is TRBV3-1; D remains unclear. Trimming removed 1 base at V and 3 bases at J, with 13 bases between. The CDR3 is 15 residues long. Germline V gene data show CDR1 as LGHDT and CDR2 as YNNKEL (reference sequence). The CDR3 loop reads CASSQVDSTLYEQYF. CDR3 nucleotide sequence: TGTGCCAGCAGCCAAGTAGACTCCACGCTCTACGAGCAGTACTTC.

This clonotype came up many times. The V gene is TRBV6-1, the J gene TRBJ1-2; D gene uncertain. Trimming took 5 bases from V and 3 from J, leaving 13 bases between them. Germline CDR1 and CDR2: MNHNS and SASEGT. This CDR3 is 14 amino acids long. The chain's CDR3 is CASSYEVTDYGYTF. CDR3 DNA sequence: TGTGCCAGCAGTTATGAGGTTACTGACTATGGCTACACCTTC.

This clonotype was seen more than once but under ten times. The V and J genes are TRBV12-3 or TRBV12-4 and TRBJ1-1; unclear D gene. The CDR3 covers 13 residues. Trimming cost V 6 bases and J 4 bases, with 12 bases left between them. The CDR3 is CASRGGTLTEAFF. CDR3 DNA: TGTGCCAGCAGAGGTGGTACGCTCACTGAAGCTTTCTTT.

This clonotype was detected ten times or more. The chain links TRBV28 to TRBJ1-5; D possibly corresponds to TRBD1 (5 bases). The germline V gene has CDR1 MDHEN and CDR2 SYDVKM. Trimming shortened V by 7 bases and J by 3 bases, and 10 bases separated the two germline ends. This CDR3 has 13 residues. The CDR3 reads CASMGQVNQPQHF. The CDR3 nucleotides read TGTGCCAGCATGGGGCAGGTCAATCAGCCCCAGCATTTT.